These T cell receptor beta chains were read from a single sample in a study of blood T cell repertoires in COVID-19. The table came from immunoSEQ multiplex PCR; TCRdb's copy has only in-frame clones and leaves some out. The sample lists about 320,000 clones; about 90% were seen once. Sample: PBMCs or T cells enriched from blood (not recorded which). Receptors were obtained from a woman in her twenties or thirties who had recovered from COVID-19. Each CDR3 is given with its conserved first and last residue. D genes are given only for firm matches. Some rows have no size entry. The others give once, few or many, or a class for an expanded clone.

CDR3 length,D gene,clone size,V gene,J gene,CDR3 protein,CDR3 DNA
15,NA,NA,TRBV6-5,TRBJ2-1,CASSYSKAGTVEQFF,TGTGCCAGCAGTTACTCGAAGGCGGGGACCGTTGAGCAGTTCTTC
16,NA,NA,TRBV5-1,TRBJ1-6,CASSLPGGSYNSPLHF,TGCGCCAGCAGCTTACCGGGCGGGTCCTATAATTCACCCCTCCACTTT
16,NA,once,TRBV18,TRBJ2-1,CASSQGSAGTYNEQFF,TGTGCCAGCTCCCAGGGATCAGCAGGCACCTACAATGAGCAGTTCTTC
15,NA,NA,TRBV5-4,TRBJ2-2,CASSLVGLNTGELFF,TGTGCCAGCAGCTTGGTGGGGCTTAACACCGGGGAGCTGTTTTTT
15,NA,few,TRBV15,TRBJ1-2,CATSSHGGGKNGYTF,TGTGCCACCAGCAGCCATGGCGGGGGTAAGAATGGCTACACCTTC
12,TRBD1,NA,TRBV5-1,TRBJ1-2,CASKGANYGYTF,TGCGCCAGCAAGGGGGCGAACTATGGCTACACCTTC
16,TRBD1,NA,TRBV27,TRBJ1-1,CASSLRQGARGTEAFF,TGTGCCAGCAGTCTCCGACAGGGGGCGAGAGGGACTGAAGCTTTCTTT
15,NA,NA,TRBV5-1,TRBJ1-2,CASSLAGREHYGYTF,TGCGCCAGCAGCTTGGCCGGGCGGGAACACTATGGCTACACCTTC
15,NA,few,TRBV9,TRBJ2-1,CASSTGPDILNEQFF,TGTGCCAGCAGCACAGGGCCAGATATATTGAATGAGCAGTTCTTC
15,TRBD1,NA,TRBV7-9,TRBJ1-1,CASSLDRGLNTEAFF,TGTGCCAGCAGCCTCGACAGGGGACTTAACACTGAAGCTTTCTTT
14,TRBD1,NA,TRBV10-3,TRBJ1-5,CAISETGGNQPQHF,TGTGCCATCAGTGAGACAGGGGGCAATCAGCCCCAGCATTTT
14,NA,NA,TRBV27,TRBJ1-1,CASSRGGVEGEAFF,TGTGCCAGCAGTCGGGGGGGTGTGGAGGGTGAAGCTTTCTTT
14,NA,NA,TRBV18,TRBJ1-1,CASSPVRVSTEAFF,TGTGCCAGCTCACCCGTCAGGGTGTCGACTGAAGCTTTCTTT
14,NA,NA,TRBV19,TRBJ2-7,CASSTIVVGNEQYF,TGTGCCAGTAGTACCATCGTGGTGGGCAACGAGCAGTACTTC
15,NA,NA,TRBV9,TRBJ2-1,CASSVAGNSYNEQFF,TGTGCCAGCAGCGTCGCAGGGAATTCCTACAATGAGCAGTTCTTC
13,NA,NA,TRBV6-1,TRBJ2-7,CASSEMGIYEQYF,TGTGCCAGCAGTGAAATGGGCATCTACGAGCAGTACTTC
17,NA,once,TRBV27,TRBJ1-1,CASSLHPTGKANTEAFF,TGTGCCAGCAGTTTACATCCCACAGGGAAAGCGAACACTGAAGCTTTCTTT
16,TRBD2,NA,TRBV7-9,TRBJ2-5,CASSLAKGTIQETQYF,TGTGCCAGCAGCTTAGCGAAAGGGACTATTCAAGAGACCCAGTACTTC
15,TRBD2,NA,TRBV5-4,TRBJ2-1,CASSLLAGGRNEQFF,TGTGCCAGCAGCTTGTTAGCGGGGGGACGAAATGAGCAGTTCTTC
14,NA,NA,TRBV11-2,TRBJ2-3,CASTPTAKGDTQYF,TGTGCCAGCACGCCGACAGCGAAGGGCGATACGCAGTATTTT
15,TRBD1,NA,TRBV6-5,TRBJ2-7,CASSLGGLDLGEQYF,TGTGCCAGCAGCCTAGGGGGCTTAGACCTCGGCGAGCAGTACTTC
16,NA,NA,TRBV21-1,TRBJ1-2,CASRSRTGALGYGYTF,TGTGCCAGCAGATCCCGGACAGGGGCGCTAGGCTATGGCTACACCTTC
14,TRBD1,NA,TRBV2,TRBJ1-2,CASSAGGLGYGYTF,TGTGCCAGCAGTGCAGGGGGACTCGGCTATGGCTACACCTTC
17,NA,once,TRBV19,TRBJ1-4,CASIQQGQWHGNEKLFF,TGTGCCAGTATTCAACAAGGACAGTGGCATGGTAATGAAAAACTGTTTTTT
13,NA,NA,TRBV7-9,TRBJ1-2,CASSLGVNYGYTF,TGTGCCAGCAGCTTAGGAGTTAACTATGGCTACACCTTC
14,NA,NA,TRBV27,TRBJ2-1,CASSLKDSGREQFF,TGTGCCAGCAGTTTAAAGGACTCGGGGAGGGAGCAGTTCTTC
12,NA,NA,TRBV12-5,TRBJ2-3,CASGWGEYTQYF,TGTGCTAGTGGTTGGGGGGAATATACGCAGTATTTT
13,TRBD1,NA,TRBV3-1/TRBV3-2,TRBJ1-2,CASSQTGMLGYTF,TGTGCCAGCAGCCAGACAGGGATGCTAGGCTACACCTTC
13,NA,NA,TRBV18,TRBJ1-1,CASSSDRNTEAFF,TGTGCCAGCTCATCAGACAGGAACACTGAAGCTTTCTTT
14,NA,NA,TRBV7-8,TRBJ1-1,CASSSDRGVTEAFF,TGTGCCAGCAGCTCGGACAGAGGAGTCACTGAAGCTTTCTTT
14,NA,NA,TRBV19,TRBJ1-2,CASSIDWATYGYTF,TGTGCCAGTAGTATAGATTGGGCCACCTATGGCTACACCTTC
14,TRBD1,NA,TRBV7-2,TRBJ2-3,CASSPGQGTDTQYF,TGTGCCAGCAGCCCTGGACAGGGGACAGATACGCAGTATTTT
17,TRBD2,NA,TRBV30,TRBJ2-3,CAWNGGRIGTITDTQYF,TGTGCCTGGAATGGGGGTCGGATAGGGACTATCACAGATACGCAGTATTTT
16,NA,NA,TRBV19,TRBJ2-2,CASNRGQFANTGELFF,TGTGCCAGTAACCGCGGACAGTTCGCGAACACCGGGGAGCTGTTTTTT
14,TRBD1,NA,TRBV7-8,TRBJ1-4,CASSLDREGAKLFF,TGTGCCAGCAGCTTGGACAGGGAGGGTGCAAAACTGTTTTTT
14,NA,NA,TRBV9,TRBJ1-1,CASSPSGGRTEAFF,TGTGCCAGCAGTCCCTCGGGGGGGAGGACTGAAGCTTTCTTT
17,TRBD1,NA,TRBV5-4,TRBJ1-2,CASSPGTGTPGNYGYTF,TGTGCCAGCAGCCCCGGGACAGGGACACCCGGAAACTATGGCTACACCTTC
15,NA,NA,TRBV7-2,TRBJ2-7,CASSTRPGYSYEQYF,TGTGCCAGCAGCACCCGACCAGGATATTCCTACGAGCAGTACTTC
14,NA,NA,TRBV15,TRBJ1-5,CATRTTYSNQPQHF,TGTGCCACCAGGACAACGTATAGCAATCAGCCCCAGCATTTT
15,TRBD1,NA,TRBV18,TRBJ1-3,CASSLRGTAGNTIYF,TGTGCCAGCTCACTGAGGGGGACAGCTGGAAACACCATATATTTT
14,NA,NA,TRBV5-5,TRBJ1-1,CASNAGVGNTEAFF,TGTGCCAGCAACGCCGGGGTGGGAAACACTGAAGCTTTCTTT
15,NA,few,TRBV5-1,TRBJ1-1,CASSPFPAGLTEAFF,TGCGCCAGCAGCCCCTTCCCGGCAGGGCTCACTGAAGCTTTCTTT
15,NA,NA,TRBV28,TRBJ2-3,CASSVGIPGTDTQYF,TGTGCCAGCAGCGTCGGGATTCCGGGCACAGATACGCAGTATTTT
15,NA,NA,TRBV3-1/TRBV3-2,TRBJ1-4,CASSPPGRAGEKLFF,TGTGCCAGCAGCCCTCCGGGGAGGGCGGGGGAAAAACTGTTTTTT
13,TRBD1,NA,TRBV19,TRBJ1-2,CASSNAGGYGYTF,TGTGCCAGTAGTAATGCAGGGGGCTATGGCTACACCTTC
15,NA,NA,TRBV27,TRBJ2-2,CASRVLGGNTGELFF,TGTGCCAGCAGAGTGTTGGGGGGGAACACCGGGGAGCTGTTTTTT
18,TRBD2,NA,TRBV27,TRBJ2-5,CASSPLTGAGETKETQYF,TGTGCCAGCAGTCCACTGACAGGAGCGGGGGAGACCAAAGAGACCCAGTACTTC
16,TRBD2,NA,TRBV19,TRBJ2-2,CASSILAGGPTGELFF,TGTGCCAGTAGTATACTAGCGGGGGGGCCCACCGGGGAGCTGTTTTTT
15,TRBD1,NA,TRBV6-2/TRBV6-3,TRBJ1-1,CASSYQGTGRTEAFF,TGTGCCAGCAGTTACCAAGGGACAGGGAGGACTGAAGCTTTCTTT
12,NA,NA,TRBV2,TRBJ2-3,CASTPGGATQYF,TGTGCCAGCACCCCCGGGGGAGCTACGCAGTATTTT
19,NA,NA,TRBV7-9,TRBJ2-7,CASSGLRIKQGGWQYEQYF,TGTGCCAGCAGCGGCCTTCGCATAAAGCAGGGTGGCTGGCAATACGAGCAGTACTTC
17,TRBD2,NA,TRBV5-4,TRBJ2-2,CASSLSSGGWVTGELFF,TGTGCCAGCAGCTTGTCGAGCGGGGGATGGGTCACCGGGGAGCTGTTTTTT